This TCR beta chain was retrieved from a study of blood T cells in healthy people across ages. Study results and caveats: It was the long-lived donors that had more naive CD4+ cells and higher diversity than aged donors.

Each sample provided at least 6 micrograms of extracted total RNA. Using a J-beta primer mix together with a sample-barcoded 5' primer, a second PCR was run for about 6 to 11 cycles. TCRdb ran MiXCR on the 5' RACE reads and lists one entry per CDR3 protein. The table has under 950,000 distinct CDR3 sequences, over 20% seen once. CDR3 size: 14 residues. Germline CDR1 reads LGHNA; CDR2 reads YSLEER. V was trimmed by 4 bases and J by 4 bases, leaving 13 bases between them. In its sample, this clonotype was seen a few times. Its specificity is unknown. This clonotype was sampled from an older man in good health. This chain connects TRBV4-3 to TRBJ2-5; D possibly uses TRBD1 or TRBD2 (6 bases each). The sample was blood. CDR3 DNA sequence: TGCGCCAGCAGCCGGCTAGGAGGGGGAGAGACCCAGTACTTC. Its translation is CASSRLGGGETQYF.